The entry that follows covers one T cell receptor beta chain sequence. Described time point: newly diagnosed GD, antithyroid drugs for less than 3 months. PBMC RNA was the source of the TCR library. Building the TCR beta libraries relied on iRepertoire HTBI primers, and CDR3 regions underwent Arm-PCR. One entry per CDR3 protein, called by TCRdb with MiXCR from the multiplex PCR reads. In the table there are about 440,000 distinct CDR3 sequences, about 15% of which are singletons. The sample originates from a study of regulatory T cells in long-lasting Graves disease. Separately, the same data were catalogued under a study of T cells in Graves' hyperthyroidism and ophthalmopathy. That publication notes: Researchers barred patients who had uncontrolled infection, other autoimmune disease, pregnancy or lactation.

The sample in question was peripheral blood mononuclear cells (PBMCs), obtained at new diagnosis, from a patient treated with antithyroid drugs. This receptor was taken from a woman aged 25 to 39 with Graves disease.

As DNA, the CDR3 is TGTGCCAGCTCACTAACAGGGGACGGGCAGTACTTC. Its protein product is CASSLTGDGQYF. The V and J genes are TRBV18 and TRBJ2-7, with 7 bases that match TRBD1. Trimming removed 4 bases from V and 9 bases from J; junction bases left unmatched: 6. The CDR3 is 12 residues long. Germline V gene data show CDR1 as KGHSH and CDR2 as LQKENI.